Described below is a single T cell receptor beta chain sequence and its context. There is no known antigen for this receptor. The input lacks base qualities; no much larger clone sits a single base away. This sample was included in a study of blood T cell repertoires in COVID-19 (dated by TCRdb to 2018 to 2020). In terms of the full investigation: Samples covering the acute and convalescent phases of COVID-19 were provided by collaborators in the United States, Italy and Spain. A freely available public database, intended as a resource for researchers studying the immune response to SARS-CoV-2, is where the repertoires were released. Where HLA class I and class II types were available, the types were taken from metadata supplied by the sample provider, not from assay-based typing. Samples were obtained from the ongoing ImmuneRACE study (first 160 participants) and from 1,254 subjects provided by 6 global collaborators. Subjects who had been exposed to COVID-19, were actively infected with it, or had recovered from it provided the deeply sampled blood TCRbeta repertoires that made up the dataset. The material from the prospective study consisted of cDNA or gDNA derived from T cells, B-cell-depleted T cells, or PBMCs. A de-identified subject ID, COVID-19 status, age in years and sex were almost always included in the sample metadata.

From the germline V gene, CDR1 is SNHLY and CDR2 is FYNNEI. Trimming at the junction amounts to 8 bases on V and 5 bases on J, and the germline ends lie 15 bases apart. The CDR3, cysteine through phenylalanine, is 14 amino acids long. The DNA shown is the 42-base CDR3, in frame from base 1. TCRbeta CDR3 regions were amplified from genomic DNA by means of the immunoSEQ Assay, a bias-controlled multiplex PCR. In the paper's pipeline: Nucleated cell counts per sample were estimated from amplification of reference gene primers within the assay. To quantify the absolute abundance of each unique TCRbeta CDR3 rearrangement, sequence reads were collapsed and filtered. For each sample, productive Simpson clonality was calculated by taking the square root of Simpson's diversity index across productive rearrangements. The immuneACCESS repertoire file appears here via TCRdb, limited to in-frame rearrangements. These files lack a portion of the clones; in checked studies, under half of the deficit traces to unresolved V genes, and the cause of the others is not known. V and J calls and clone size are copied from that table; D and trimming were computed from the DNA. The sample contains more than 200,000 clones, around nine tenths of them found a single time. Jointly, the top ten make up 1.5% to 2% of the sample.

Participants in the prospective study were enrolled through a virtual design, were aged about 18 to 100 years, and lived in approximately 25 United States geographic areas. In the prospective study, participants were assigned to cohorts based on the clinical history participants reported in a screening survey and a study questionnaire. For ImmuneRACE Cohort 3, a participant was defined as recovered based on two consecutive negative NP/OP PCR tests, clearance by a healthcare professional, or resolution of symptoms. In the prospective study, mobile phlebotomists collected whole blood, serum and a nasopharyngeal or oropharyngeal swab from each participant. Participants in the prospective study had the option to provide additional blood draws and questionnaires over a roughly 2-month period. Blood samples from the prospective study were shipped frozen or at room temperature prior to DNA extraction.

Study-wide conclusions, independent of this receptor: The amount of clinical and demographic metadata varied by source and participant and was provided uncurated.

The sequence is built from TRBV2 and TRBJ1-4; D gene: possibly TRBD1, on 5 matching bases. Sequencing input: PBMCs or T cells enriched from blood (not recorded which). This clonotype was sampled from a woman between 45 and 65 years old who had recovered from COVID-19. For the CDR3, the sequence is CASSQGPPNEKLFF. In nucleotides, the sequence is TGTGCCAGCTCGCAGGGCCCTCCGAATGAAAAACTGTTTTTT.